These T cell receptor beta chains were read from a single sample in a study of PD-1 blockade in mismatch repair-deficient tumors. The protocol was immunoSEQ multiplex PCR, while the TCRdb copy is restricted to in-frame clones and leaves out a portion. The table records about 63,000 clones, more than 70% of them present only once. Sequenced material: peripheral blood, taken 52 weeks after starting pembrolizumab. The receptors originated from an adult with mismatch repair-deficient cancer. The CDR3 runs from the conserved cysteine through the conserved F or W. D genes are given only for firm matches. The size field is filled for only some rows; it gives once, few, many or a size class.

v_call	d_call	clone_size	j_call	cdr3_aa	cdr3_nt
TRBV14	TRBD1	-	TRBJ1-2	CASSHPGGYGYTF	TGTGCCAGCAGCCATCCAGGGGGCTATGGCTACACCTTC
TRBV21-1	-	-	TRBJ2-7	CASSKEGSYEQYF	TGTGCCAGCAGCAAAGAGGGCAGCTACGAGCAGTACTTC
TRBV6-1	-	-	TRBJ2-1	CASTPGAVYNEQFF	TGTGCCAGCACCCCGGGGGCGGTGTACAATGAGCAGTTCTTC
TRBV5-6	TRBD1	-	TRBJ1-4	CASSIGDRGANEKLFF	TGTGCCAGCAGCATAGGAGACAGGGGAGCTAATGAAAAACTGTTTTTT
TRBV30	TRBD2	-	TRBJ2-5	CAWSGGIWTSGGTQETQYF	TGTGCCTGGAGTGGTGGGATTTGGACTAGCGGGGGCACCCAAGAGACCCAGTACTTC
TRBV28	-	-	TRBJ2-7	CASLAAGEINEQYF	TGTGCCAGCCTTGCTGCAGGGGAAATCAACGAGCAGTACTTC
TRBV7-2	TRBD1	-	TRBJ2-7	CASSPAGNGQGAWEQYF	TGTGCCAGCAGCCCCGCGGGCAACGGACAGGGGGCGTGGGAGCAGTACTTC
TRBV29-1	-	-	TRBJ2-3	CSAWTGTDTQYF	TGCAGCGCCTGGACAGGCACAGATACGCAGTATTTT
TRBV9	TRBD2	-	TRBJ2-1	CASSLRASLAGGAVSGEQFF	TGTGCCAGCAGCCTACGAGCTAGCCTAGCGGGAGGGGCAGTGAGCGGTGAGCAGTTCTTC
TRBV4-1	TRBD1	-	TRBJ1-4	CASSHRPPGTGRFLDEKLFF	TGCGCCAGCAGCCATCGCCCACCAGGGACAGGGAGATTTTTAGATGAAAAACTGTTTTTT
TRBV10-2	-	-	TRBJ2-4	CASSETPYLGQYF	TGCGCCAGCAGTGAGACACCGTATCTAGGACAGTACTTC
TRBV11-2	TRBD2	-	TRBJ2-5	CASSLPRTSGKEETQYF	TGTGCCAGCAGCTTACCTAGGACTAGCGGGAAAGAAGAGACCCAGTACTTC
TRBV28	TRBD2	-	TRBJ2-3	CASSSGISTDTQYF	TGTGCCAGCAGTAGCGGGATAAGCACAGATACGCAGTATTTT
TRBV6-6	-	-	TRBJ2-5	CASSLGGGQETQYF	TGTGCCAGCAGTTTGGGAGGGGGCCAAGAGACCCAGTACTTC
TRBV7-9	-	few	TRBJ2-1	CASRLTLGTLDNEQFF	TGTGCCAGCAGGTTGACCCTGGGGACCTTAGACAATGAGCAGTTCTTC
TRBV27	TRBD2	-	TRBJ2-7	CASSFKSTSFYEQYF	TGTGCCAGCAGTTTTAAGTCGACTAGCTTTTACGAGCAGTACTTC
TRBV28	-	-	TRBJ2-1	CAIEQRDPPNEQFF	TGTGCCATAGAACAACGGGACCCCCCCAATGAGCAGTTCTTC
TRBV5-4	-	-	TRBJ2-2	CASSDYYKRTGELFF	TGTGCCAGCAGCGACTACTACAAGCGCACCGGGGAGCTGTTTTTT
TRBV11-2	TRBD2	-	TRBJ2-5	CASSLVRVGRVQETQYF	TGTGCCAGCAGCTTAGTTCGGGTAGGGAGGGTCCAAGAGACCCAGTACTTC
TRBV4-1	TRBD2	-	TRBJ2-7	CASSQNTERVAGVYEQYF	TGCGCCAGCAGCCAAAATACCGAACGGGTAGCGGGAGTCTACGAGCAGTACTTC
TRBV7-8	-	-	TRBJ2-7	CASSFGTTSYEQYF	TGTGCCAGCAGCTTCGGGACGACCTCCTACGAGCAGTACTTC
TRBV9	TRBD1	-	TRBJ2-1	CASSVGTGLFNEQFF	TGTGCCAGCAGCGTCGGGACAGGGTTATTTAATGAGCAGTTCTTC
TRBV28	TRBD2	few	TRBJ2-1	CASSQQEKLLAGYNEQFF	TGTGCCAGCAGCCAACAGGAGAAGTTGCTAGCGGGTTACAATGAGCAGTTCTTC
TRBV25-1	TRBD2	-	TRBJ2-1	CASSEYLGLLYNEQFF	TGTGCCAGCAGTGAATATCTGGGACTACTTTACAATGAGCAGTTCTTC
TRBV7-2	TRBD2	-	TRBJ2-1	CASSLGLAGPYNEQFF	TGTGCCAGCAGCTTAGGCCTAGCGGGCCCCTACAATGAGCAGTTCTTC
TRBV5-6	-	-	TRBJ2-7	CASSLYDHVAAYEQYF	TGTGCCAGCAGCTTGTATGATCATGTAGCGGCCTACGAGCAGTACTTC
TRBV10-3	TRBD2	-	TRBJ2-2	CAISDRGGSGSETNTGELFF	TGTGCCATCAGTGATCGAGGCGGTAGCGGGAGTGAAACGAACACCGGGGAGCTGTTTTTT
TRBV7-9	-	once	TRBJ2-3	CASSLAYTSTDTQYF	TGTGCCAGCAGCTTAGCCTATACCAGCACAGATACGCAGTATTTT